One TCR beta chain is described in this entry. Molecular barcoding with unique molecular identifiers was used for the TCRbeta library. TCRdb independently ran MiXCR on the PCR reads; one entry per CDR3 protein. This sample has about 830,000 distinct CDR3 sequences, with 16% found just once. V shed 6 bases and J shed 9 bases, with 15 bases lying between them. This CDR3 spans 14 amino acids. These data come from a study of T-cell reconstitution after alpha-beta-depleted transplantation in children. This sequence originates from a male patient younger than 18 who had a stem cell transplant for acute lymphoblastic leukemia, so the T cells may come from the graft donor. The sequencing here drew on PBMCs, mostly from graft donor cells, taken 360 days after TCRalphabeta/CD19-depleted stem cell transplant. This sequence joins TRBV12-3 or TRBV12-4 and TRBJ1-6; possibly TRBD1 for D (6 bases). The CDR3 DNA is TGTGCCAGCAGCCCCACAGGGCGGTTTTCACCCCTCCACTTT. As protein: CASSPTGRFSPLHF.